A single T cell receptor (beta chain) is shown here with its context. Its matching antigen is unknown. This sample was included in a study of T-cell reconstitution after alpha-beta-depleted transplantation in children. Findings and limits, study-wide: Some patients showed high day-60 TCRbeta diversity, which derived from surviving recipient T cells and thymic progenitors. Reportedly, alpha-beta T cells present about two months post-transplant originated from several hundred expanded clones of graft origin. Most T-cell counts and diversity one year after the transplant came from T cells that were newly produced.

A TCRbeta library incorporating unique molecular identifiers was prepared. TCRdb re-called the PCR reads with MiXCR, one entry per CDR3 protein. In the table there are 350,000 to 500,000 distinct CDR3 sequences, approximately 41% of which are singletons. The germline V gene has CDR1 ENHRY and CDR2 SYGVKD. The germline V and J ends were trimmed by 2 bases and 7 bases, with 12 bases remaining between them. This CDR3 region has 13 residues. The sample consisted of PBMCs, taken before TCRalphabeta/CD19-depleted stem cell transplant. The origin of this receptor is a girl aged 2 to 10 with aplastic anemia, due to receive a stem cell transplant. The rearrangement uses TRBV10-3 and TRBJ2-7; D unclear. Here the CDR3 reads CAISEVAVKEQYF. CDR3 DNA sequence: TGTGCCATCAGTGAGGTGGCCGTGAAAGAGCAGTACTTC.